The source of this T cell receptor (beta chain) is a study of response to subunit inactivated influenza vaccine. Study outcomes and limitations: After each seasonal influenza vaccination, few new T cells are recruited, the authors suggested.

From the RT-PCR reads, TCRdb called clonotypes with MiXCR, one entry per CDR3 protein. The sample holds roughly 700,000 distinct CDR3 sequences, around 14% seen once. This CDR3 spans 16 amino acids. V lost 3 bases to trimming and J lost 4 bases; unmatched junction nucleotides: 7. Per the germline V gene, CDR1 is KGHSH and CDR2 is LQKENI. Note on this clonotype: The antigen is undetermined.

This receptor was identified in a man aged 50-60 years who received an inactivated influenza vaccine. The sequencing here drew on PBMCs from blood, taken about 13 days after vaccination. The chain couples TRBV18 to TRBJ2-5, with 11 bases matching TRBD1. This chain's CDR3 is CASSPRGQGVGETQYF. CDR3 nucleotide sequence: TGTGCCAGCTCACCCCGGGGACAGGGGGTAGGAGAGACCCAGTACTTC.